This T cell receptor (beta chain) was identified in a study of CD8+CD57+ T cells in acquired aplastic anemia. Background on the study: Sorted CD4+ plus CD8+ cells gave DNA averaging roughly 3.2 ug. Points from the study as a whole: Patients and controls shared nearly 30 CD8+ CDR3 sequences, highly expressed in patients.

Whoever was chosen for sequencing had shown CD8+CD57+ cell expansion by flow cytometry. All participating patients were living with severe acquired aplastic anemia. This clonotype was counted a few times. The antigen is undetermined. CDR3 and TCR beta VDJ profiling relied on a genomic DNA template. MiXCR was run by TCRdb on the reads, yielding one entry per CDR3 protein. The table lists 450,000 to 600,000 distinct CDR3 sequences, under 40% of them singletons, with around 0.82% in the top ten. The sample taken for sequencing was sorted CD4+, CD8+, or CD8+CD57+ T cells (not recorded which) from PBMCs. This clonotype was obtained from a human donor with aplastic anemia.

The CDR3 reads CASSPPISLQGAYEQYF. CDR3 DNA: TGTGCCAGCAGCCCCCCCATCAGCCTCCAGGGGGCCTACGAGCAGTACTTC. The rearrangement uses TRBV11-2 and TRBJ2-7; 7 nucleotides match TRBD1. This CDR3 has 17 residues. Unmatched junction bases numbered 15, after V lost 5 bases and J lost 2 bases. From germline, CDR1 is SGHAT and CDR2 FQNNGV.